This TCR beta chain was sequenced for a study of cytomegalovirus exposure and HLA in healthy donors. In the study overall: A subsequent analysis stated that the roughly 120 validation repertoires were run on the same platform as the roughly 670 first-cohort repertoires.

Study-wide findings and caveats: Among the CMV-associated chains, a few were confirmed in vitro as specific for CMV antigens. The study put 160 or so TCR beta chains on its list as cytomegalovirus-associated.

Worth noting for this clone: The antigen remains undetermined.

The germline V and J ends were trimmed by 5 bases and 3 bases, with 19 bases remaining between them. Germline CDR1 reads SGHTA; CDR2 reads FQGNSA. CDR3 length: 16 amino acids. Sequencing used immunoSEQ multiplex PCR; TCRdb keeps in-frame clones, though not all of them. The sample holds approximately 140,000 clones, around 87% seen once. The clonotype originates from a man aged 18 to 30 in good health and CMV-seropositive. Sequencing was done on a sample of PBMCs. V usage is TRBV7-2 and J usage is TRBJ1-2; D may be TRBD1 (5 bases). The CDR3 DNA sequence: TGTGCCAGCAGCCCAGCCCCGACAGATTTAGACTATGGCTACACCTTC. It encodes CASSPAPTDLDYGYTF.